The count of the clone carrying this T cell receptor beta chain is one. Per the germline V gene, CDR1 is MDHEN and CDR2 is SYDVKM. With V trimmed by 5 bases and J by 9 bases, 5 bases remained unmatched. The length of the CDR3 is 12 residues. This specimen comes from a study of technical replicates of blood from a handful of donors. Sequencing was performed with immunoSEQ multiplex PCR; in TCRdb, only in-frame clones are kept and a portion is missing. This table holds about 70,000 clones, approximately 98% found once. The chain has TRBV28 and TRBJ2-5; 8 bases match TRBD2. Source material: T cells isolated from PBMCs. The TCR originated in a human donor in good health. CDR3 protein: CASSQGLGAQYF. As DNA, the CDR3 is TGTGCCAGCAGTCAGGGACTAGGGGCCCAGTACTTC. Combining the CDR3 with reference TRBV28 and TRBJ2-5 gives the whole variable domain DVKVTQSSRYLVKRTGEKVFLECVQDMDHENMFWYRQDPGLGLRLIYFSYDVKMKEKGDIPEGYSVSREKKERFSLILESASTNQTSMYLCASSQGLGAQYFGPGTRLLVL.